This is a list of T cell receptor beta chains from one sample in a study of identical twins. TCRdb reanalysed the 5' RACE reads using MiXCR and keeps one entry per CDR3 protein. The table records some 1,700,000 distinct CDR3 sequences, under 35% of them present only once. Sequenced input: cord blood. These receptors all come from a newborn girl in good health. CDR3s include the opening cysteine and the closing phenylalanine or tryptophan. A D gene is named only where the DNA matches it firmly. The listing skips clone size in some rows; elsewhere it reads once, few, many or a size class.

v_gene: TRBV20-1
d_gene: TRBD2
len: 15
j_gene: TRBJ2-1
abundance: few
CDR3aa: CSARGASGVYNEQFF
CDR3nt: TGCAGTGCTAGAGGAGCGAGCGGGGTCTACAATGAGCAGTTCTTC

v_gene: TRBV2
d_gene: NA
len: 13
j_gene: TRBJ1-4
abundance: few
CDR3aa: CASAGGTNEKLFF
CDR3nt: TGTGCCAGCGCCGGGGGAACTAATGAAAAACTGTTTTTT

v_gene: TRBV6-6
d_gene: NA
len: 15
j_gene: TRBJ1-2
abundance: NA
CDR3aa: CASRDPDRAYYGYTF
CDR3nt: TGTGCCAGCAGGGACCCGGACAGAGCCTACTATGGCTACACCTTC

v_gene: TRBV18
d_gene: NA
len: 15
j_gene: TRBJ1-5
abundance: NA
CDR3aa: CASSPGGVSNQPQHF
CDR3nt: TGTGCCAGCTCACCAGGGGGCGTAAGCAATCAGCCCCAGCATTTT

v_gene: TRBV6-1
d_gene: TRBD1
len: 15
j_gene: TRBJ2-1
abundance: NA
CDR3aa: CASRRIGTVDNEQFF
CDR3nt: TGTGCCAGCAGGAGAATCGGGACAGTCGACAATGAGCAGTTCTTC

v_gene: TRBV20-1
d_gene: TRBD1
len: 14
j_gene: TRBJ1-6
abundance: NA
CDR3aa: CSAGPGTVSSPLHF
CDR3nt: TGCAGTGCAGGCCCCGGGACAGTATCTTCACCCCTCCACTTT

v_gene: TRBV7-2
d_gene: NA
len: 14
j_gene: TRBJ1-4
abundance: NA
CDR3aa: CASSLGLRNEKLFF
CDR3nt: TGTGCCAGCAGCTTAGGGCTCCGAAATGAAAAACTGTTTTTT

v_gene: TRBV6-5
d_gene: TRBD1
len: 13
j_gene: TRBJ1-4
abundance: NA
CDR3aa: CASSYDRVENLFF
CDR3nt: TGTGCCAGCAGTTACGACAGGGTGGAAAACCTGTTTTTT

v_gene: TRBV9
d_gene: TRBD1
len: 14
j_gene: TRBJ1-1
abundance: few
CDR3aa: CASSATGSSTEAFF
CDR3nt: TGTGCCAGCAGCGCGACAGGGTCCAGCACTGAAGCTTTCTTT

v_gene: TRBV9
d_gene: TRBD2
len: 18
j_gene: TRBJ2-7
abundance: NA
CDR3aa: CASSVVSSGGVGYNEQYF
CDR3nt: TGTGCCAGCAGCGTAGTTAGTAGCGGGGGGGTCGGATACAATGAGCAGTACTTC

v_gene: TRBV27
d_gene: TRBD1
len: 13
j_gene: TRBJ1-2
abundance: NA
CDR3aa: CASRQGMNYGYTF
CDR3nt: TGTGCCAGCAGACAGGGGATGAACTATGGCTACACCTTC

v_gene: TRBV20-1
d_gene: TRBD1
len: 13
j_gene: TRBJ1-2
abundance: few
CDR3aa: CSAPGGINYGYTF
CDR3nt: TGCAGTGCTCCAGGGGGAATAAACTATGGCTACACCTTC

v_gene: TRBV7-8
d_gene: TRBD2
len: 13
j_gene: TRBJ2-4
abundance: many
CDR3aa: CASSPGLAGVQYF
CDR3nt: TGTGCCAGCAGCCCAGGACTAGCGGGAGTTCAGTACTTC

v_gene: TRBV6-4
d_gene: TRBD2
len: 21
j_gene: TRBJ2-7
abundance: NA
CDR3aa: CASSDSGSSGGLSLRYNEQYF
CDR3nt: TGTGCCAGCAGTGACTCAGGGTCTAGCGGGGGTCTGTCCCTACGGTACAATGAGCAGTACTTC

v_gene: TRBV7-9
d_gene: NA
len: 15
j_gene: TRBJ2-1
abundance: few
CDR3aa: CASSLALTSYNEQFF
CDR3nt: TGTGCCAGCAGCTTAGCGCTGACTAGCTACAATGAGCAGTTCTTC

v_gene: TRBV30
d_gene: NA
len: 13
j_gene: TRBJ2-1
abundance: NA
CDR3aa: CAWSVGNYNEQFF
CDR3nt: TGTGCCTGGAGTGTAGGCAACTACAATGAGCAGTTCTTC

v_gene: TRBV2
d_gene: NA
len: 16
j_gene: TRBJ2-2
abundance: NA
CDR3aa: CASSSSPNANTGELFF
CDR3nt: TGTGCCAGCAGTTCTAGCCCCAACGCGAACACCGGGGAGCTGTTTTTT

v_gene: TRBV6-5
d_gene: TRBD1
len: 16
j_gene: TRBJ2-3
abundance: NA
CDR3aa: CASSTLPGTATDTQYF
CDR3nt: TGTGCCAGCAGTACTCTCCCCGGGACAGCAACAGATACGCAGTATTTT

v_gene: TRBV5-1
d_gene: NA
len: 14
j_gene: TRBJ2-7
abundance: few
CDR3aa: CASSLILGTYEQYF
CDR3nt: TGCGCCAGCAGCTTGATATTAGGGACTTACGAGCAGTACTTC

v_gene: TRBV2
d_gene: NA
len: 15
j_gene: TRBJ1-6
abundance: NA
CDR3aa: CASTGRSSYNSPLHF
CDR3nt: TGTGCCAGCACGGGACGGAGCTCCTATAATTCACCCCTCCACTTT

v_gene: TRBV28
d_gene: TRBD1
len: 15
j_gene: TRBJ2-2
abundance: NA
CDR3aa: CASSIGGQGTGELFF
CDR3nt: TGTGCCAGCAGTATTGGGGGACAGGGTACCGGGGAGCTGTTTTTT

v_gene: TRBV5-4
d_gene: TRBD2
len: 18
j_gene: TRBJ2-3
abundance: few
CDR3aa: CASSLVTSGRSSLHTQYF
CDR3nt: TGTGCCAGCAGCTTGGTCACTAGCGGGAGGTCGTCTCTTCATACGCAGTATTTT

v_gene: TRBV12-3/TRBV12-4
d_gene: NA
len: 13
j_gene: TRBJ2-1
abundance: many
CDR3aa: CASSFSAHNEQFF
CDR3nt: TGTGCCAGCAGTTTCTCAGCGCACAATGAGCAGTTCTTC

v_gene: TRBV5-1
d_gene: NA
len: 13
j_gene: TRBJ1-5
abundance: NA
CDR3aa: CASSLDWGQPQHF
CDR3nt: TGCGCCAGCAGCTTGGATTGGGGTCAGCCCCAGCATTTT

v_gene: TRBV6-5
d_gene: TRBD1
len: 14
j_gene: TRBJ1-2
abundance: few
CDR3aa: CASSTGLRGHGYTF
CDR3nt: TGTGCCAGCAGTACGGGACTCAGGGGGCATGGCTACACCTTC

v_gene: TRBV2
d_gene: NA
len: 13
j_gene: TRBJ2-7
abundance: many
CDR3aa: CARQGPYFDEQYF
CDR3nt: TGTGCCAGGCAGGGCCCCTATTTCGACGAGCAGTACTTC

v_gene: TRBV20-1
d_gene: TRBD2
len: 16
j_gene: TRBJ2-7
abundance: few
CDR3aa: CSASPASGGTPYEQYF
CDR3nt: TGCAGTGCTAGCCCGGCTAGCGGGGGGACCCCCTACGAGCAGTACTTC

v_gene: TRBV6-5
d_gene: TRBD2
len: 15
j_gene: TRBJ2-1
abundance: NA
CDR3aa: CASSRGLAGPNEQFF
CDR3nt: TGTGCCAGCAGCCGGGGACTAGCGGGACCGAATGAGCAGTTCTTC

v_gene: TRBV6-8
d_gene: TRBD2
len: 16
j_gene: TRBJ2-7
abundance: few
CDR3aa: CASLPGTSDSSYEQYF
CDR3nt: TGTGCCAGCCTCCCCGGGACTAGCGATAGTTCCTACGAGCAGTACTTC

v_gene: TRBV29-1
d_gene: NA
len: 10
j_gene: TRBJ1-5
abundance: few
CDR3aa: CSVGREPQHF
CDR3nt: TGCAGCGTTGGCAGGGAACCCCAGCATTTT

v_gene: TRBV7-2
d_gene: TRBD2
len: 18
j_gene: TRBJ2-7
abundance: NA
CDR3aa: CASSRTSGGTSRIYEQYF
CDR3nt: TGTGCCAGCAGCCGTACTAGCGGGGGTACTTCCCGAATCTACGAGCAGTACTTC

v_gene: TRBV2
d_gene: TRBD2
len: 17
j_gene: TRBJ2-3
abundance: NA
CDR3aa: CASSFVRGARILDTQYF
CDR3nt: TGTGCCAGCAGTTTCGTGCGGGGGGCGCGAATCCTAGATACGCAGTATTTT

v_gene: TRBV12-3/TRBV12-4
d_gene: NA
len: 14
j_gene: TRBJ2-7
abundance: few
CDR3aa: CASRPGTSPYEQYF
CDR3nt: TGTGCCAGCAGACCCGGGACATCTCCCTACGAGCAGTACTTC

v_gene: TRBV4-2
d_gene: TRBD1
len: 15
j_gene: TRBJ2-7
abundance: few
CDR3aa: CASSQVRTGGYEQYF
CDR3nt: TGTGCCAGCAGCCAAGTAAGGACAGGGGGATACGAGCAGTACTTC

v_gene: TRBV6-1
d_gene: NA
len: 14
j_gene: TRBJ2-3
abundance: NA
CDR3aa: CASEAEASTDTQYF
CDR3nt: TGTGCCAGCGAGGCAGAAGCTAGCACAGATACGCAGTATTTT

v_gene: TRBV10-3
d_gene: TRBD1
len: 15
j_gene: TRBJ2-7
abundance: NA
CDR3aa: CAISSGTGKGYEQYF
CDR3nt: TGTGCCATCAGCTCCGGGACAGGGAAGGGCTACGAGCAGTACTTC

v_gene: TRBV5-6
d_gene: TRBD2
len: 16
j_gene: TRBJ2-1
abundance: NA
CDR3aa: CASSLVLGGGNNEQFF
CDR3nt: TGTGCCAGCAGCCTCGTTTTGGGGGGGGGAAACAATGAGCAGTTCTTC

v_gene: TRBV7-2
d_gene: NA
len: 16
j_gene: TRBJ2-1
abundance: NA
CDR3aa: CASSLSRLSSYNEQFF
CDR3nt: TGTGCCAGCAGCTTAAGTCGACTCAGCTCCTACAATGAGCAGTTCTTC

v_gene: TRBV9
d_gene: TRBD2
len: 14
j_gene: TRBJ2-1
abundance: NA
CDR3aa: CASSVSGDYNEQFF
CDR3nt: TGTGCCAGCAGCGTTAGCGGGGACTACAATGAGCAGTTCTTC

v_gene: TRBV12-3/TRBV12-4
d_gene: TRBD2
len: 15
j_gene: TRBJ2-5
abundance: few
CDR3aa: CASSFGGGDKETQYF
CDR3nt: TGTGCCAGCAGTTTCGGGGGGGGCGATAAAGAGACCCAGTACTTC

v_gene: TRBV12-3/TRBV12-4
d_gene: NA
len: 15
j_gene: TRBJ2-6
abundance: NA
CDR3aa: CASSLETIGPNVLTF
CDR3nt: TGTGCCAGCAGTTTAGAGACCATAGGGCCCAACGTCCTGACTTTC

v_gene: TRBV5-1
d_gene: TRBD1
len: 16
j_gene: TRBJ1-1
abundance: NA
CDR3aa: CASSLGDRGQAAEAFF
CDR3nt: TGCGCCAGCAGCTTGGGGGACAGGGGCCAGGCCGCTGAAGCTTTCTTT

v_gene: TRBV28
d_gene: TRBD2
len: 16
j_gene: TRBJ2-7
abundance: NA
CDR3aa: CASSLGRGGRASFQYF
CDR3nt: TGTGCCAGCAGTTTAGGGCGTGGCGGGAGGGCCAGTTTTCAGTACTTC

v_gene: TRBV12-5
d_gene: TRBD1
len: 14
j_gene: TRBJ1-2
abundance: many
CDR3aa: CASGSGQGLYGYTF
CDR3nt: TGTGCTAGTGGTTCGGGACAGGGGTTATATGGCTACACCTTC

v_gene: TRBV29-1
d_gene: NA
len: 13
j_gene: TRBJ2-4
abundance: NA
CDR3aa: CSVVFRDSYEEYF
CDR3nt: TGCAGCGTTGTTTTTAGGGATTCCTACGAGGAGTACTTC

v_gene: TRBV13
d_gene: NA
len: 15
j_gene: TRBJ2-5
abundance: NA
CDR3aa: CASSLTPSYLETQYF
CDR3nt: TGTGCCAGCAGCTTAACTCCTAGCTATCTAGAGACCCAGTACTTC

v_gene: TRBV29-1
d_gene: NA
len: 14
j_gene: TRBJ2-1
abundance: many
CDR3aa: CSVVPASSYNEQFF
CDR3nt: TGCAGCGTTGTCCCCGCGAGCTCCTACAATGAGCAGTTCTTC

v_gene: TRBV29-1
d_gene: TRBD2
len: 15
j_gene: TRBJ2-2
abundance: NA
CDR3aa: CSVEDSGRWTGELFF
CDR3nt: TGCAGCGTTGAAGATAGCGGGAGATGGACCGGGGAGCTGTTTTTT

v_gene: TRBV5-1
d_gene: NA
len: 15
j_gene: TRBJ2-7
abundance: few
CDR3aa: CASSSSANPSYEQYF
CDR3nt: TGCGCCAGCAGCTCGTCGGCTAATCCGTCCTACGAGCAGTACTTC

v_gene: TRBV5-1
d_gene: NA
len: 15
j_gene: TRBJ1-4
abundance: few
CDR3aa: CASSFQAATNEKLFF
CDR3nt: TGCGCCAGCAGCTTCCAGGCCGCAACTAATGAAAAACTGTTTTTT